The entry below gives a single TCR beta chain sequence along with its context. Its target is not known. The V gene's germline CDR1 is MNHEY and CDR2 SVGAGI. Germline trimming cut 0 bases from V and 5 bases from J; bases unmatched to any gene: 5. The CDR3 has 16 residues. This sample stems from a study of radiation and T cells in renal cell carcinoma. Across the whole study: Nephrectomy followed 15 Gy stereotactic body radiation by 4 weeks.

Points from the study as a whole: From baseline, blood top tumor clonotypes peaked at 2 weeks post-radiation.

Data came from immunoSEQ multiplex PCR; TCRdb stores just in-frame clones and leaves some out. There are roughly 140,000 clones in the sample; roughly 87% occur only once, and about an eighth lies in the top ten. Indicated time point: blood 2 weeks post-SBRT. Specified treatment: 15 Gy SBRT to primary tumor, nephrectomy 4 weeks later. Radiation-treated patients gave blood at baseline, week 2 and week 4. This renal cell carcinoma was of the clear cell type. Sample: blood, taken from a patient whose treatment included radiotherapy and nephrectomy. The receptor was isolated from a woman aged 45-60 years with renal cell carcinoma. The J gene is TRBJ2-5, the V gene TRBV6-5; 11 bases line up with TRBD2. CDR3 in amino acids: CASSYSASGGRETQYF. The CDR3 DNA is TGTGCCAGCAGTTACTCCGCTAGCGGGGGGAGGGAGACCCAGTACTTC.